This paragraph covers one TCR beta chain sequence. Its antigen is not yet known. No much larger clone exists at a distance of one base, and base qualities are not known. Including the terminal cysteine and phenylalanine, the CDR3 comprises 14 residues. Only the CDR3 DNA stays, 42 bases, in frame from base 1. CDR1 and CDR2 (SGHTA, FQGNSA) derive from the germline V gene. V gives up 5 bases and J gives up 6 bases, and the segment between their germline ends measures 14 bases. The sample originates from a study of shared clonotypes between healthy human individuals (dated by TCRdb to the early 2020s). Notes on the research overall: A few men and two women, aged 18 to 49 years, made up the cohort. To increase sequencing depth and limit assay-specific biases, TCR repertoire library preparation and sequencing were carried out by different laboratories using diverse techniques. Between about 0.9 and 9 billion PBMCs per donor were obtained by leukapheresis. For each donor, three plates each were used for CD4 naive and CD4 memory, two plates were used for CD8 naive, and one plate was used for CD8 memory. The study deeply sequenced blood TCR repertoires of roughly five healthy adults to estimate repertoire size and the extent of clonotype sharing between individuals. Points the paper makes about the study in general: Compared with non-shared clonotypes, the clonotypes found in all four sorted-subset donors had higher generation probabilities. Larger estimated clonotype richness was generally found for naive subsets than for memory subsets. Pairwise subsampling led to the expectation that sequencing depth would affect the degree of clonotype sharing among donors. Rarefaction of sorted-subset datasets indicated incomplete sequencing despite the large sequencing depth. Around 5.4% of naive CD4, roughly 3.5% of naive CD8, 2.3% of memory CD4, and around 0.4% of memory CD8 clonotypes were shared across a few donors. Because the study included a small number of donors, the genetic and exposure-history diversity represented was limited. Sampling was restricted to blood, and TCR repertoires in tissue are likely to differ from TCR repertoires in blood.

Using the deep immunoSEQ assay, multiplex PCR amplified TCR CDR3 regions from genomic DNA. For each cell subset, the extracted genomic DNA was distributed evenly across all wells of several immunoSEQ 96-well plates, and each plate served as one replicate. Each replicate PCR for sorted subsets received approximately 200 ng genomic DNA, equal to 30,000 or so T cell genomes. Purified libraries were measured with a Qubit 3.0 fluorometer, size-checked on a Bioanalyzer 2100, and measured again with the KAPA Library Quantification kit. Every immunoSEQ 96-well plate was sequenced on a dedicated single-read 150-cycle Illumina NextSeq 550 flow cell. The study's own analysis went as follows. The immunoSEQ output contained only junctional sequences without quality scores, so filtering could not match that applied to full-length reads. To assign V/J genes and CDR3, sequences were annotated against IMGT germline references using PyIR, a Python wrapper for IgBLAST v1.9. Reads were filtered out if the reads had weak V/J assignments (E-value above 1e-6), no CDR3, stop codons, out-of-frame junctions, or ambiguous translated residues. V3J clonotypes were defined as sequences sharing an identical inferred V gene, J gene, and CDR3 amino acid sequence. Percentage overlap between repertoires was computed as shared unique clonotypes divided by the size of the smaller repertoire. RTK rarefaction, the Chao1 estimator, and Recon v2.1 estimates of unobserved clonotypes were used to assess repertoire richness. OLGA was used to compute generation probabilities for all TCRbeta clonotypes that the gDNA method yielded from four donors. TCRdb stores this immuneACCESS table with in-frame sequences only. Part of the clones is absent; in the studies checked, under half of the shortfall reflects unresolved V genes, and no reason is known for the rest. V and J calls and clone size follow that table, whereas D and trimming were derived from the DNA. This sample lists about 2.4 million clones; more than 85% were detected once. The ten largest clones add up to 0.36% of the sample.

Healthy HIV-negative adults with no recently reported acute infections or vaccinations were included as donors. All donors were Caucasian adults living in Nashville, Tennessee, USA. Magnetic negative selection was used to enrich CD4+ T cells, after which naive cells were positively selected on CD45RA and the negative fraction became the memory subset. After blood collection by leukapheresis, PBMCs were isolated using Ficoll-Histopaque density gradient centrifugation and then cryopreserved in the vapor phase of liquid nitrogen. Purity and quantity of every magnetically sorted T cell population were checked by analytical flow cytometry. Genomic DNA was isolated from every sorted fraction and measured by UV absorbance on a Nanodrop 2000c.

The sequencing input was naive CD4+ T cells from PBMCs. Taken with the paper, the label for cell subset or site translates to: CD45RA+ positively selected. The chain links TRBV7-2 with TRBJ2-1; a tentative D call is TRBD1 (5 bases match). This receptor was identified in a man between 18 and 29 years old in good health. Some clones in this sample may be carry-over from other donors' samples. The DNA reads TGTGCCAGCAGCCTAGAGACAGCGATCAATGAGCAGTTCTTC. It translates as CASSLETAINEQFF.